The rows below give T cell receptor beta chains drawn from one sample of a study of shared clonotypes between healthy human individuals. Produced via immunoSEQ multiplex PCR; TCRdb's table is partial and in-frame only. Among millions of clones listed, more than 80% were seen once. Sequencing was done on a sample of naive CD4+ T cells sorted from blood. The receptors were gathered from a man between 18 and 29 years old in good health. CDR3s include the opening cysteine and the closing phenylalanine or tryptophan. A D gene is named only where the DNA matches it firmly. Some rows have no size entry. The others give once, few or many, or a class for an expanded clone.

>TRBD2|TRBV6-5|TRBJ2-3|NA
TGTGCCAGCAGTTCCCCTAGCGGGCCTAGCACAGATACGCAGTATTTT
CASSSPSGPSTDTQYF
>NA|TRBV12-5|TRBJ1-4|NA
TGTGCTAGTGGTGACGGACAGTTAAATGAAAAACTGTTTTTT
CASGDGQLNEKLFF
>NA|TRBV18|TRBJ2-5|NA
TGTGCCAGCTCACCGCTTTTCCAAGAGACCCAGTACTTC
CASSPLFQETQYF
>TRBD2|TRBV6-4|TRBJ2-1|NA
TGTGCCAGCAGTACGCTAGCGGGAGTGGGGAATGAGCAGTTCTTC
CASSTLAGVGNEQFF
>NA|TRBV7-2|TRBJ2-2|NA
TGTGCCAGCAGTGTTGGGCGATCCACCGGGGAGCTGTTTTTT
CASSVGRSTGELFF
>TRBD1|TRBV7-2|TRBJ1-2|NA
TGTGCCAGCACCTTAAGGCCGGGACAGACAGGGGGCTACACCTTC
CASTLRPGQTGGYTF
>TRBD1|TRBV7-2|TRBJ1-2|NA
TGTGCCAGCAGCTACGGGACAGGCAACTATGGCTACACCTTC
CASSYGTGNYGYTF
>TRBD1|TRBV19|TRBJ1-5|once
TGTGCCAGTAGTCTCGGACAGGGTAACAGTTATAGCAATCAGCCCCAGCATTTT
CASSLGQGNSYSNQPQHF
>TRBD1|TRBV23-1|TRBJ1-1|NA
TGCGCCACCTTCCAGGGGGACGACACTGAAGCTTTCTTT
CATFQGDDTEAFF
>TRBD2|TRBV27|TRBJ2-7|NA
TGTGCCAGCAGTCTGGATGGGAGGGGAGAGCAGTACTTC
CASSLDGRGEQYF
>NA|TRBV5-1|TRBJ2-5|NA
TGCGCCAGCAGCTTGGAAGTGGGACCACAAGAGACCCAGTACTTC
CASSLEVGPQETQYF
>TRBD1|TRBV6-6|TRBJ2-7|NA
TGTGCCAGCAGTTACTCGGGACAGAGGGCCTACGAGCAGTACTTC
CASSYSGQRAYEQYF
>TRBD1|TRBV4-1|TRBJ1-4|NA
TGCGCCAGCAGCCAAGACCGACAGGGGTTGAGGGAAAAACTGTTTTTT
CASSQDRQGLREKLFF
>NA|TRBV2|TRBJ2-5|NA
TGTGCCAGCAGGAGGGAAGAGACCCAGTACTTC
CASRREETQYF
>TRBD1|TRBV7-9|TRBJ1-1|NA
TGTGCCAGCAGCTCGGACCAGACAGGGAGGGACACTGAAGCTTTCTTT
CASSSDQTGRDTEAFF
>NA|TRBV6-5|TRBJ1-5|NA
TGTGCCAGCAGCACTCTGGGAAGAGGCAATCAGCCCCAGCATTTT
CASSTLGRGNQPQHF
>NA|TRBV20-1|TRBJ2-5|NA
TGCAGTGCCCTACGGATGGAGACCCAGTACTTC
CSALRMETQYF
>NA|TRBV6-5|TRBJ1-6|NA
TGTGCCAGCAGTTACTCAGGGCAGGGAAATTCACCCCTCCACTTT
CASSYSGQGNSPLHF
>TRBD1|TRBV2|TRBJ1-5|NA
TGTGCCAGCAGTGATTTTCGAGTAGGAGGGGGCGGTCAGCCCCAGCATTTT
CASSDFRVGGGGQPQHF
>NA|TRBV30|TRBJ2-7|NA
TGTGCCTGGAGTGTAACTACAGGTCTTGCCGAGCAGTACTTC
CAWSVTTGLAEQYF
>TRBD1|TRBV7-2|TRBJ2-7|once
TGTGCCAGCAGCTTAGGGACCGGGACAGGGATGTACGAGCAGTACTTC
CASSLGTGTGMYEQYF
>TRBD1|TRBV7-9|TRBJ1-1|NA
TGTGCCAGCAGCCCCACAGGGGAAGAAGCTTTCTTT
CASSPTGEEAFF
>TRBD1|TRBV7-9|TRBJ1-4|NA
TGTGCCAGCAGCTCGGACAGGGCCTCTAGTGAAAAACTGTTTTTT
CASSSDRASSEKLFF
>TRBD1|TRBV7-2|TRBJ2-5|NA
TGTGCCAGCAGCCCGGGGACAGCACAAGAGACCCAGTACTTC
CASSPGTAQETQYF
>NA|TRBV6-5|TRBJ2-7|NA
TGTGCCAGCAGTTCCGACCCTACCTACGAGCAGTACTTC
CASSSDPTYEQYF
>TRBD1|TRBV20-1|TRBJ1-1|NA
TGCAGTGCCCCAGGGGGGGGGACTCCGTTT
CSAPGGGTPF
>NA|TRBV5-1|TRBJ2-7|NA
TGCGCCAGCAGCTCGCACAAGGACCCAACCAAAAGCTCCTACGAGCAGTACTTC
CASSSHKDPTKSSYEQYF
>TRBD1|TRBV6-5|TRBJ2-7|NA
TGTGCCAGCAGACCGGGACAGGGGCGAAGCGAGCAGTACTTC
CASRPGQGRSEQYF
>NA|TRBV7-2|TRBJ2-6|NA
TGTGCCAGCAGCTTATTGGACTTACCGTCTGGGGCCAACGTCCTGACTTTC
CASSLLDLPSGANVLTF
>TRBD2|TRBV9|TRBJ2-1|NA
TGTGCCAGCAGCGGAACTAGCGGGGGATACAATGAGCAGTTCTTC
CASSGTSGGYNEQFF
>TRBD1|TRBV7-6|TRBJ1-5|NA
TGTGCCAGCAGCCCCTCCTATCGTACGACAGGGGGCTCTCAGCCCCAGCATTTT
CASSPSYRTTGGSQPQHF
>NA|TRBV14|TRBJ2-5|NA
TGTGCCAGCAGCCCCCGGAACCAAGAGACCCAGTACTTC
CASSPRNQETQYF
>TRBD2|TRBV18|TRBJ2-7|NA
TGTGCCAGCTCACCCACTAGCGGGAGGTACTACGAGCAGTACTTC
CASSPTSGRYYEQYF
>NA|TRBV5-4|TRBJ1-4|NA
TGTGCCAGCAGCTCCAACCGTGGGGCCAAATCCAATGAAAAACTGTTTTTT
CASSSNRGAKSNEKLFF
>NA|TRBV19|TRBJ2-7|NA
TGTGCCAGTAGTGGTAGCCTGGGCAGCTCCTACGAGCAGTACTTC
CASSGSLGSSYEQYF
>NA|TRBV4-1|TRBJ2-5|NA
TGCGCCAGCAGCCAAGGTCGAGGACTGGGAGAGACCCAGTACTTC
CASSQGRGLGETQYF
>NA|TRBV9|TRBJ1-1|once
TGTGCCAGCAGCGTAGTCGACAGCGCCAACACTGAAGCTTTCTTT
CASSVVDSANTEAFF
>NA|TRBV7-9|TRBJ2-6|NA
TGTGCCTCCAGCTTATCGGGGGAAAACGTCCTGACTTTC
CASSLSGENVLTF
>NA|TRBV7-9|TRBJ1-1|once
TGTGCCAGCATCCGGGGGGCCGAGAACACTGAAGCTTTCTTT
CASIRGAENTEAFF
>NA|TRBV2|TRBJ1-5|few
TGTGCCAGCGGACGGGATCAGCCCCAGCATTTT
CASGRDQPQHF